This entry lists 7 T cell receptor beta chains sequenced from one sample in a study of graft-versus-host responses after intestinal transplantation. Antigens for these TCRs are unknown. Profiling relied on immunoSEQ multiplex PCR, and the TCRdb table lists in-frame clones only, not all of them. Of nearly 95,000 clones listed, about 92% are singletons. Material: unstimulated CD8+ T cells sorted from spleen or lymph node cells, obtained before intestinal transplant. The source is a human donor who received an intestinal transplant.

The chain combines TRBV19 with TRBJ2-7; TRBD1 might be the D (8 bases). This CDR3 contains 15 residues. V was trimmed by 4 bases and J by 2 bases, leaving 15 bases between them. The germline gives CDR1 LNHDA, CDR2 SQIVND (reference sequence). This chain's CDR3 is CASSSYRGGAYEQYF. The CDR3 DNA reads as TGTGCCAGTAGTAGTTACAGGGGGGGGGCCTACGAGCAGTACTTC.

CDR3: CASSLVGGPYNEQFF. The CDR3 region has the DNA TGCGCCAGCAGCTTGGTCGGGGGACCCTACAATGAGCAGTTCTTC. V and J are TRBV5-1 and TRBJ2-1; TRBD2 might be the D (6 bases). This CDR3 has 15 residues. V gave up 0 bases and J gave up 2 bases, with 9 bases separating them. The germline CDR1 and CDR2 sequences are SGHRS and YFSETQ.

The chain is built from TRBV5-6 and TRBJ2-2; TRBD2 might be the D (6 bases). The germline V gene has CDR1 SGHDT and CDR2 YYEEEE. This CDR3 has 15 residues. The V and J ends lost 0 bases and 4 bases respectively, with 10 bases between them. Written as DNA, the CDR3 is TGTGCCAGCAGCTTGGTTGCGGGACTCACCGGGGAGCTGTTTTTT. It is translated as CASSLVAGLTGELFF.

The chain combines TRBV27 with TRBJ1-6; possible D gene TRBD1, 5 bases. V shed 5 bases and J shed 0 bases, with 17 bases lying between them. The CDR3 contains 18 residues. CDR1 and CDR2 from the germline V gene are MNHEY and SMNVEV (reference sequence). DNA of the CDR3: TGTGCCAGCAGTCCGTGGGGGGACTTTCGCTCCTATAATTCACCCCTCCACTTT. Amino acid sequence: CASSPWGDFRSYNSPLHF.

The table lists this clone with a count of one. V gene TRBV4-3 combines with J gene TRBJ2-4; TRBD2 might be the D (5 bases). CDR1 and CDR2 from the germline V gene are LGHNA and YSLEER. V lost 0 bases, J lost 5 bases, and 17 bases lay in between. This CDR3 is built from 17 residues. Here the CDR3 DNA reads TGCGCCAGCAGCCAAGATCGTCCGGCGGGTATGGAAAACATTCAGTACTTC. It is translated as CASSQDRPAGMENIQYF.

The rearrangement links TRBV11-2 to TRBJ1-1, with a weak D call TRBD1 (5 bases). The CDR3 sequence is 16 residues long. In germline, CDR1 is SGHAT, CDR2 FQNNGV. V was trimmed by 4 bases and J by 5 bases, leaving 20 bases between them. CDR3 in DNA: TGTGCCAGCAGCTCACACGGCGGGGGATTGGGGACTGAAGCTTTCTTT. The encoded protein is CASSSHGGGLGTEAFF.

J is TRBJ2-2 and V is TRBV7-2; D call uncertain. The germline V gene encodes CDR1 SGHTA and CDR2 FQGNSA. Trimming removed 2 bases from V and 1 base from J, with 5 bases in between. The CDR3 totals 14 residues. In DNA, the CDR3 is TGTGCCAGCAGCTTAACCGGGAACACCGGGGAGCTGTTTTTT. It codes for CASSLTGNTGELFF.